One and the same sample provided the 17 T cell receptor beta chains below, sequenced in a study of control samples from healthy donors and cancer patients. Clones were read by immunoSEQ multiplex PCR, and TCRdb kept only the in-frame ones, dropping some. Among about 270,000 clones listed, approximately 80% were seen once. Source material: PBMCs. These receptors all come from a woman aged 55-70 years with lung cancer.

The chain couples TRBV5-6 to TRBJ1-4; D ambiguous. V lost 0 bases and J lost 7, with 10 bases in between. The CDR3 runs 14 residues. Germline assignment: CDR1 SGHDT and CDR2 YYEEEE. CDR3 in amino acids: CASSLASSGEKLFF. CDR3 coding DNA: TGTGCCAGCAGCTTGGCCTCTTCAGGTGAAAAACTGTTTTTT.

CDR3 sequence reads: CATSDPQGARYEQFF. In DNA form, the CDR3 reads TGTGCCACCAGTGATCCCCAGGGGGCGAGGTATGAGCAGTTCTTC. The V and J genes are TRBV24-1 and TRBJ2-1; 8 bases fit TRBD1. Per germline, CDR1 KGHDR and CDR2 SFDVKD. Trimming at V came to 3 bases and at J to 8 bases, leaving 8 bases not matched to a gene. The length of the CDR3 is 15 residues.

The V and J genes are TRBV5-6 and TRBJ2-7, with D hard to call. V was pared by 0 bases and J by 6 bases, with 7 bases between. The CDR3 length is 12 residues. Germline CDR1 is SGHDT and CDR2 is YYEEEE. CDR3 DNA sequence: TGTGCCAGCAGCTTGGTAGGCGGCGAGCAGTACTTC. Translation: CASSLVGGEQYF.

The V and J genes are TRBV7-7 and TRBJ2-5; either TRBD1 or TRBD2 may supply D (5 bases each). The CDR3 has 13 residues. Germline V CDR1 and CDR2: SSHAT, FNYEAQ (reference sequence). V dropped 5 bases and J dropped 5 bases, with 12 bases sitting between them. The CDR3 spells CASSQARGETQYF. As DNA, the CDR3 is TGTGCCAGCAGCCAGGCGAGGGGTGAGACCCAGTACTTC.

A remark on this clone: The junction departs from germline at one end; a sequencing error may be responsible. CDR3 in DNA: TGTGCCAGCAGCCAAGGAATTAGCGGGAACCCACCTAGGGTCTTC. Translating it yields CASSQGISGNPPRVF. V usage is TRBV3-1 (or the pseudogene TRBV3-2) and J usage is TRBJ2-1; 8 bases align to TRBD2. The V gene's germline CDR1 is LGHDT and CDR2 YNNKEL (reference sequence). The CDR3 covers 15 residues.

The rearrangement joins TRBV2 to TRBJ2-1; weak D call: TRBD1 (5 bases). Germline V lookup: CDR1 SNHLY, CDR2 FYNNEI. Trimming left V 7 bases short and J 12 bases short, with 13 bases between. The CDR3 consists of 11 residues. The CDR3 DNA follows: TGTGCCAGCAACTTCGGACATACGCAGTTCTTC. Translated, it gives CASNFGHTQFF.

Concerning this clone itself: This sample includes further DNA sequences coding for the same CDR3. Here the CDR3 DNA reads TGCGCCAGCAGCTTGGGACAGGGGGCCTACGAGCAGTACTTC. It translates to CASSLGQGAYEQYF. The rearrangement links TRBV5-1 to TRBJ2-7; 9 bases are a match to TRBD1. V was pared by 0 bases and J by 2 bases, with 0 bases of the junction left unmatched. The CDR3 runs 14 residues. Germline V gene sequence: CDR1 SGHRS, CDR2 YFSETQ.

The V and J genes are TRBV19 and TRBJ2-1; 9 bases map to TRBD1. Germline CDR1 reads LNHDA; CDR2 reads SQIVND (reference sequence). Trimming cost V 4 bases and J 12 bases; bases outside gene matches: 10. The CDR3 has 14 amino acids. The CDR3 loop reads CASSTGQGTGGQFF. In DNA, the CDR3 is TGTGCCAGTAGTACCGGACAGGGGACCGGGGGGCAGTTCTTC.

In the case of this clone: A read error may produce the germline difference seen at one junction end. The chain has TRBV2 and TRBJ1-5; unclear D gene. Per the germline V gene, CDR1 is SNHLY and CDR2 is FYNNEI. The CDR3 spans 12 residues. CDR3 sequence reads: CATSMGNQPQHF. The CDR3, as DNA: TGTGCCACCAGTATGGGCAATCAGCCCCAGCATTTT.

The genes are TRBV6-1 and TRBJ2-1; D not resolved. V was trimmed by 2 bases and J by 8 bases, leaving 7 bases between them. This CDR3 contains 12 residues. Germline lookup yields CDR1 MNHNS and CDR2 SASEGT. DNA of the CDR3: TGTGCCAGCAGTGAATGGGCGTATGAGCAGTTCTTC. It translates to CASSEWAYEQFF.

V is TRBV28 and J is TRBJ1-3; D not certain. V lost 6 bases and J 4 bases, leaving 25 bases between the germline ends. Germline CDR1 MDHEN, CDR2 SYDVKM. The CDR3 sequence is 18 residues long. The CDR3 DNA is TGTGCCAGCAGGTTAGGGTCAGGAGGTTGGCTATCCGGAAACACCATATATTTT. Translated, it gives CASRLGSGGWLSGNTIYF. Combining the CDR3 with reference TRBV28 and TRBJ1-3 gives the whole variable domain DVKVTQSSRYLVKRTGEKVFLECVQDMDHENMFWYRQDPGLGLRLIYFSYDVKMKEKGDIPEGYSVSREKKERFSLILESASTNQTSMYLCASRLGSGGWLSGNTIYFGEGSWLTVV.

The rearrangement uses TRBV11-2 and TRBJ2-5, with D possibly called TRBD1 or TRBD2 (5 bases each). Deletions cut 4 bases from V and 4 bases from J, with 19 bases between. The CDR3 is made up of 16 amino acids. Looked up from germline, CDR1 is SGHAT and CDR2 is FQNNGV. In DNA, the CDR3 is TGTGCCAGCAGCTCGCAGAGGGTGGGACCAACAGAGACCCAGTACTTC. This gives the protein CASSSQRVGPTETQYF.

The chain is built from TRBV5-8 and TRBJ2-1, with D unclear. Trimming stripped 0 bases from V and 8 bases from J, with 12 bases between. Germline V CDR1 and CDR2: SGHTS, YDEGEE. The CDR3 loop spans 14 amino acids. The CDR3 sequence: CASSLGHPIDEQFF. CDR3 bases: TGTGCCAGCAGCTTGGGGCACCCTATAGATGAGCAGTTCTTC. The full variable domain, its missing parts supplied by reference TRBV5-8 and TRBJ2-1, is EAGVTQSPTHLIKTRGQQATLRCSPISGHTSVYWYQQALGLGLQFLLWYDEGEERNRGNFPPRFSGRQFPNYSSELNVNALELEDSALYLCASSLGHPIDEQFFGPGTRLTVL.

The V and J genes are TRBV5-8 and TRBJ1-5; D may be TRBD1 (6 bases). V was shortened by 0 bases and J by 6 bases, with 16 bases between the two germline ends. This CDR3 region has 16 residues. The germline V gene has CDR1 SGHTS and CDR2 YDEGEE. Written as DNA, the CDR3 is TGTGCCAGCAGCTTGGAAGGGGGGGCTAGGGGTCAGCCCCAGCATTTT. Translation gives CASSLEGGARGQPQHF.

The V and J genes are TRBV6-6 and TRBJ2-3; D is perhaps TRBD1 (6 bases). CDR1 and CDR2 from the germline V gene are MNHNY and SVGAGI (reference sequence). Trimming pared 5 bases from V and 3 bases from J, leaving 15 bases between. The CDR3 runs to 15 residues. CDR3 coding DNA: TGTGCCAGCAGTCACAGGGTTCCTCTAACAGATACGCAGTATTTT. It specifies CASSHRVPLTDTQYF.

The chain joins TRBV5-4 to TRBJ2-7; 8 bases line up with TRBD2. With V trimmed by 2 bases and J by 0 bases, 7 bases remained unmatched. This CDR3 has 16 amino acids. Germline V gene lookup returns CDR1 SGHNT and CDR2 YYREEE (reference sequence). The chain's CDR3 is CASSLRRGVLSYEQYF. The CDR3 nucleotides read TGTGCCAGCAGCTTAAGGCGGGGGGTCCTCTCCTACGAGCAGTACTTC.

This clone was observed a single time. This chain links TRBV5-1 with TRBJ2-3; TRBD1 might be the D (6 bases). CDR1 is SGHRS and CDR2 is YFSETQ in the germline V gene. The germline V and J ends were trimmed by 7 bases and 3 bases, with 12 bases remaining between them. The CDR3 runs 13 residues. For the CDR3, the DNA is TGCGCCAGCTCCGTCACAGGGACAGATACGCAGTATTTT. This translates into CASSVTGTDTQYF.